This T cell receptor (beta chain) was sequenced for a study of response to subunit inactivated influenza vaccine. Concerning this clonotype itself: Its target is unknown.

CDR3 length: 13 amino acids. Germline values: CDR1 SGHDN, CDR2 FVKESK. The V and J ends lost 6 bases and 6 bases, in that order; junction bases with no gene match: 7. Study-level results: It was suggested by the authors that few new T cells are recruited by each seasonal influenza vaccination.

TCRdb reprocessed the RT-PCR reads via MiXCR and lists one record per CDR3 protein. The sample has almost 250,000 distinct CDR3 sequences, more than 9% seen once. The J gene is TRBJ2-7, the V gene TRBV14; the match to TRBD2 covers 8 bases. Sample: non-naive T cells sorted from PBMCs, taken 14 to 15 days before vaccination. The sequence derives from a man over 45 who received an inactivated influenza vaccine. The CDR3 DNA is TGTGCCAGCAGTAAGGTCAGCGGGGGCGAGCAGTACTTC. Residues: CASSKVSGGEQYF. Supplemented by reference TRBV14 and TRBJ2-7, the full variable domain reads EAGVTQFPSHSVIEKGQTVTLRCDPISGHDNLYWYRRVMGKEIKFLLHFVKESKQDESGMPNNRFLAERTGGTYSTLKVQPAELEDSGVYFCASSKVSGGEQYFGPGTRLTVT.